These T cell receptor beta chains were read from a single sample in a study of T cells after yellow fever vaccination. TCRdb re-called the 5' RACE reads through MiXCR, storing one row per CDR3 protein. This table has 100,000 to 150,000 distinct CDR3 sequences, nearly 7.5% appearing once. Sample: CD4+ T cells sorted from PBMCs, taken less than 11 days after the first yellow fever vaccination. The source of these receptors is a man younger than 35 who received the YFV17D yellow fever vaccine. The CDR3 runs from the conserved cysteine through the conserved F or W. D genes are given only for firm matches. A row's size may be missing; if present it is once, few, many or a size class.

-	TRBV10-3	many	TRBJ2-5	CAISEQASQETQYF	TGTGCCATCAGCGAACAGGCCAGCCAAGAGACCCAGTACTTC
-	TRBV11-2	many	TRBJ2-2	CASSALRTTGELFF	TGTGCCAGCAGCGCCCTGCGGACCACCGGGGAGCTGTTTTTT
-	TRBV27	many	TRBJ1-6	CASSFRAGANSPLHF	TGTGCCAGCAGTTTTCGGGCAGGGGCTAATTCACCCCTCCACTTT
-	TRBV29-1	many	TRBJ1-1	CSVELYGNTEAFF	TGCAGCGTTGAACTTTACGGGAACACTGAAGCTTTCTTT
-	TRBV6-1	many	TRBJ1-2	CASSEGATSYGYTF	TGTGCCAGCAGTGAAGGCGCCACTAGCTATGGCTACACCTTC
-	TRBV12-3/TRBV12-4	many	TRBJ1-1	CASSPTGVTEAFF	TGTGCCAGCAGCCCGACCGGGGTTACTGAAGCTTTCTTT
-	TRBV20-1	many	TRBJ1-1	CSASGNEGNTEAFF	TGCAGTGCTAGCGGGAATGAGGGGAACACTGAAGCTTTCTTT
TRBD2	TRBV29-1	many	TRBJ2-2	CSVVTGGRTGELFF	TGCAGCGTTGTGACGGGGGGTAGGACCGGGGAGCTGTTTTTT
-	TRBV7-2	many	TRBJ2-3	CASSLGGGGDTQYF	TGTGCCAGCAGCTTAGGAGGGGGGGGAGATACGCAGTATTTT
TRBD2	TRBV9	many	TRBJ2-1	CASSLRGGQYNEQFF	TGTGCCAGCAGCCTCCGGGGGGGGCAGTACAATGAGCAGTTCTTC
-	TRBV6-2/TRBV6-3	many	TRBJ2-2	CASTRPGTNTGELFF	TGTGCCAGCACCCGCCCCGGGACAAACACCGGGGAGCTGTTTTTT
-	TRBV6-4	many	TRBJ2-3	CASSHGLTDTQYF	TGTGCCAGCTCTCATGGGCTCACAGATACGCAGTATTTT
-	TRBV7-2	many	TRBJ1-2	CASSYAVGRIYGYTF	TGTGCCAGCAGCTATGCCGTGGGACGGATCTATGGCTACACCTTC
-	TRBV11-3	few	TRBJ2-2	CASSSAGRETGELFF	TGTGCCAGCAGCTCAGCCGGCAGGGAGACCGGGGAGCTGTTTTTT
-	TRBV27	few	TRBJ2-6	CASRGLQSGANVLTF	TGTGCCAGCAGGGGTCTACAGTCTGGGGCCAACGTCCTGACTTTC
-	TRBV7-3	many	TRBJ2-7	CASSLERDYEQYF	TGTGCCAGCAGCTTGGAAAGAGACTACGAGCAGTACTTC
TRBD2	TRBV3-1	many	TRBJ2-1	CASSRGEGYEQFF	TGTGCCAGCAGCCGTGGGGAGGGTTATGAGCAGTTCTTC
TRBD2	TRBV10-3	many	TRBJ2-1	CAISGSSGVSYNEQFF	TGTGCCATCAGTGGGTCTAGCGGGGTCTCCTACAATGAGCAGTTCTTC
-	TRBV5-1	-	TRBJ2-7	CASSLTGDPQYEQYF	TGCGCCAGCAGCTTGACGGGGGATCCTCAGTACGAGCAGTACTTC
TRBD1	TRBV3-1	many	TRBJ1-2	CASRGQGRGDGYTF	TGTGCCAGCAGGGGACAGGGCCGAGGGGATGGCTACACCTTC
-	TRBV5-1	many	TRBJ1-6	CASSLGGVISPLHF	TGCGCCAGCAGCTTGGGAGGGGTTATTTCACCCCTCCACTTT
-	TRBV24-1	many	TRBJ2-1	CATSDLMVDEQFF	TGTGCCACCAGTGATTTGATGGTGGATGAGCAGTTCTTC
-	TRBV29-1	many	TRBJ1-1	CSVGRGNTEAFF	TGCAGCGTTGGGCGGGGGAACACTGAAGCTTTCTTT
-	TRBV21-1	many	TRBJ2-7	CASRGEDSETYEQYF	TGTGCCAGCAGGGGTGAGGACAGTGAAACCTACGAGCAGTACTTC
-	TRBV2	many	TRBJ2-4	CASSEALSLAKNIQYF	TGTGCCAGCAGTGAAGCGCTTTCCCTAGCCAAAAACATTCAGTACTTC
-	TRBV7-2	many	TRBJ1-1	CASSLARGTEAFF	TGTGCCAGCAGCTTAGCCAGAGGGACTGAAGCTTTCTTT
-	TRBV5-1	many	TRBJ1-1	CASSLAVRTEAFF	TGCGCCAGCAGCTTGGCGGTGCGTACTGAAGCTTTCTTT
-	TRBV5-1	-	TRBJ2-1	CASSLRLDGSYNEQFF	TGCGCCAGCAGCTTGAGACTAGATGGGTCCTACAATGAGCAGTTCTTC
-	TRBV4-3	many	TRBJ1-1	CASSLMQGKANTEAFF	TGCGCCAGCAGCTTAATGCAGGGCAAAGCGAACACTGAAGCTTTCTTT
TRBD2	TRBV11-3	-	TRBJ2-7	CASSLGLAGVNEQYF	TGTGCCAGCAGCCTGGGACTGGCGGGGGTGAACGAGCAGTACTTC
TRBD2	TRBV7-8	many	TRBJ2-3	CASSLARGVADTDTQYF	TGTGCCAGCAGCTTAGCCCGGGGGGTAGCGGATACAGATACGCAGTATTTT
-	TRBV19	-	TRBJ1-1	CASSIDLWGVAGAATEAFF	TGTGCCAGTAGTATAGATCTATGGGGGGTAGCAGGAGCGGCCACTGAAGCTTTCTTT
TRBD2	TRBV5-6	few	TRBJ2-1	CASSLEGSGGSRNEQFF	TGTGCCAGCAGCTTGGAGGGTAGCGGGGGGTCAAGGAATGAGCAGTTCTTC
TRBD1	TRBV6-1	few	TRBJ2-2	CADSPGTGSNTGELFF	TGTGCCGACTCGCCCGGGACAGGATCGAACACCGGGGAGCTGTTTTTT
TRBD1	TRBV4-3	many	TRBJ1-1	CASSQQGGDTEAFF	TGCGCCAGCAGCCAACAGGGGGGGGACACTGAAGCTTTCTTT
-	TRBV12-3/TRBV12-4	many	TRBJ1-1	CASSSLLENTEAFF	TGTGCCAGCAGTTCCTTGTTGGAGAACACTGAAGCTTTCTTT
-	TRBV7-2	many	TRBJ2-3	CASSLDGGRPDTQYF	TGTGCCAGCAGCTTAGACGGGGGCCGCCCAGATACGCAGTATTTT
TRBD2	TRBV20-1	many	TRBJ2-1	CSARRAGGYYNEQFF	TGCAGTGCTAGAAGGGCGGGGGGTTATTACAATGAGCAGTTCTTC
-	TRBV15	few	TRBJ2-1	CATSRDTPLRREQFF	TGTGCCACCAGCAGAGATACCCCGCTCCGACGGGAGCAGTTCTTC
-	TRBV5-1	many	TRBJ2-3	CASSLGGTWRGSDTQYF	TGCGCCAGCAGCTTGGGCGGCACTTGGCGGGGCTCAGATACGCAGTATTTT
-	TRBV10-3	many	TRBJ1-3	CAIRASSGNTIYF	TGTGCCATCAGGGCCAGCTCTGGAAACACCATATATTTT